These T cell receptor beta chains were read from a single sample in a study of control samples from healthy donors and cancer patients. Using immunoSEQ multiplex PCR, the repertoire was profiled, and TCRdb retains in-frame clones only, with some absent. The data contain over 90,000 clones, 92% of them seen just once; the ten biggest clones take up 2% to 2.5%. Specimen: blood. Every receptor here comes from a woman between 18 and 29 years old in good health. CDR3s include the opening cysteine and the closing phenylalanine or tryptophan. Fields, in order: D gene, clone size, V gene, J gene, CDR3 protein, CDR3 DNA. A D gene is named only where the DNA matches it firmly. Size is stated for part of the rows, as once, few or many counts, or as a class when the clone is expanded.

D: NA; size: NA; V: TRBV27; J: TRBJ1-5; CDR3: CASSNRAQVGYSNQPQHF; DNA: TGTGCCAGCAGTAACAGGGCTCAAGTGGGGTATAGCAATCAGCCCCAGCATTTT
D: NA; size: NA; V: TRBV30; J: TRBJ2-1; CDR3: CAWSALDEQFF; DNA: TGTGCCTGGAGTGCGCTCGATGAGCAGTTCTTC
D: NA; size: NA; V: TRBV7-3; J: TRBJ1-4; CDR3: CASSPQGGNEKLFF; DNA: TGTGCCAGCAGCCCCCAGGGCGGGAATGAAAAACTGTTTTTT
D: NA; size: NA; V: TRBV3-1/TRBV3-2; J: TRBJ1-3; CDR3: CASSLQGNTIYF; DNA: TGTGCCAGCAGTCTACAGGGAAACACCATATATTTT
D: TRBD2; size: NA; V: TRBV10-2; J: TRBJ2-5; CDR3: CASWRGGRLETQYF; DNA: TGCGCCAGCTGGCGGGGGGGCCGGTTGGAGACCCAGTACTTC
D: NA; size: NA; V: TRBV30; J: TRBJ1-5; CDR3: CAWSVQGGQPQHF; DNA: TGTGCCTGGAGTGTACAGGGTGGACAGCCCCAGCATTTT
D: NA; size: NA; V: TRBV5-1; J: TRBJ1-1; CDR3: CASSTSPDASYEAFF; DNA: TGCGCCAGCAGCACTTCTCCGGACGCAAGTTATGAAGCTTTCTTT
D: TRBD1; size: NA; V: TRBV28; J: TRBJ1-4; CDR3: CASTITSQGWRATNEKLFF; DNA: TGTGCCAGCACTATCACATCACAGGGGTGGAGGGCAACTAATGAAAAACTGTTTTTT
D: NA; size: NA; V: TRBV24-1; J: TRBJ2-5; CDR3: CATSDRGPGETQYF; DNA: TGTGCCACCAGTGATCGAGGACCGGGCGAGACCCAGTACTTC
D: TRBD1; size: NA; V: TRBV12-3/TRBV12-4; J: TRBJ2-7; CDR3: CASSDRGSNEQYF; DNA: TGTGCCAGCAGTGACAGGGGTTCTAACGAGCAGTACTTC
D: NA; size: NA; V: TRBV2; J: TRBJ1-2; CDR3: CASSEMDSGYTF; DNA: TGTGCCAGCAGTGAAATGGACTCTGGCTACACCTTC
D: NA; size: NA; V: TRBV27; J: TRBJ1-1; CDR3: CASSLAFRVFGQPNTEAFF; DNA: TGTGCCAGCAGTTTAGCCTTCAGGGTATTCGGGCAACCAAACACTGAAGCTTTCTTT
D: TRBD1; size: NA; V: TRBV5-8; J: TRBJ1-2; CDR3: CASSLTGGFGYTF; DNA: TGTGCCAGCAGCTTGACAGGGGGTTTTGGCTACACCTTC
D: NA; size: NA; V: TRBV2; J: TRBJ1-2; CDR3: CASSEGRGAYGYTF; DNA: TGTGCCAGCAGTGAAGGGAGGGGGGCCTATGGCTACACCTTC
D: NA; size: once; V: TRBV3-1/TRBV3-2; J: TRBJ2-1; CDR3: CASSQAADDYNEQFF; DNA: TGTGCCAGCAGCCAAGCAGCGGATGATTACAATGAGCAGTTCTTC
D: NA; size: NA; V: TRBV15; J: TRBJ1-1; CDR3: CATSRDYRGEAFF; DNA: TGTGCCACCAGCAGAGATTACCGAGGTGAAGCTTTCTTT
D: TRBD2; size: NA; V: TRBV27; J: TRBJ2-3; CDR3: CASSYRGTSGRRTDTQYF; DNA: TGTGCCAGCAGCTACCGGGGGACTAGCGGGAGACGCACAGATACGCAGTATTTT
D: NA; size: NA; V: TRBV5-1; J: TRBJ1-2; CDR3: CASSLARGAGYTF; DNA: TGCGCCAGCAGCTTGGCCCGGGGGGCAGGCTACACCTTC
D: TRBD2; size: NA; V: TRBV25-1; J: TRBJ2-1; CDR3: CASSESRGGINEQFF; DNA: TGTGCCAGCAGTGAAAGTCGGGGGGGTATCAATGAGCAGTTCTTC
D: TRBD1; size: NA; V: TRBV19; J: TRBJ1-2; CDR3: CASSIQGVPNYGYTF; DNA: TGTGCCAGTAGTATACAGGGGGTTCCTAACTATGGCTACACCTTC
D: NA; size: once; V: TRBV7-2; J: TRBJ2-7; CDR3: CASSQQYEQYF; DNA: TGTGCCAGCAGCCAACAGTACGAGCAGTACTTC
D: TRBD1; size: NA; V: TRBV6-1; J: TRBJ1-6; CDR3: CASSELGTGGSPLHF; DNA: TGTGCCAGCAGTGAACTGGGGACAGGGGGTTCACCCCTCCACTTT
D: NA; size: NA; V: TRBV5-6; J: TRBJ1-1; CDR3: CASSLQVVAEAFF; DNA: TGTGCCAGCAGTCTTCAGGTAGTCGCTGAAGCTTTCTTT
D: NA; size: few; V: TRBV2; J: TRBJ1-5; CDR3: CASRPGADQPQHF; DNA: TGTGCCAGCAGGCCCGGGGCTGATCAGCCCCAGCATTTT
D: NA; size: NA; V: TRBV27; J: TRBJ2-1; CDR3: CARGAANNEQFF; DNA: TGTGCCAGGGGGGCCGCCAACAATGAGCAGTTCTTC
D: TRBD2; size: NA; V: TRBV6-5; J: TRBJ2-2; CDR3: CASRGLTNTGELFF; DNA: TGTGCCAGCAGGGGACTAACGAACACCGGGGAGCTGTTTTTT
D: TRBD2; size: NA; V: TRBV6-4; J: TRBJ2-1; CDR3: CASSEASGGAGISNEQFF; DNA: TGTGCCAGCAGTGAGGCTAGCGGGGGGGCCGGAATCAGCAATGAGCAGTTCTTC
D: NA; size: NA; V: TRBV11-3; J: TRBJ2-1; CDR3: CASSLVGFGAATYNEQFF; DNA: TGTGCCAGCAGCTTAGTGGGTTTTGGTGCGGCCACCTACAATGAGCAGTTCTTC
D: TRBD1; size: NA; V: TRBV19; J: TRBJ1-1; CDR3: CASSPMDRVGTEAFF; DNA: TGTGCCAGTAGTCCAATGGACAGGGTAGGCACTGAAGCTTTCTTT
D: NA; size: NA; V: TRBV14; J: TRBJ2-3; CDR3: CASSRVAGGTHTQYF; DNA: TGTGCCAGCAGCCGTGTCGCCGGAGGGACACATACGCAGTATTTT
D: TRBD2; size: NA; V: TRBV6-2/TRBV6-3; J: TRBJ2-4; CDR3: CASSYGGSGKNIQYF; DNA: TGTGCCAGCAGTTACGGCGGGAGCGGGAAAAACATTCAGTACTTC
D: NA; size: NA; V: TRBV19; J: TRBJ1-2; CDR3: CASTSTGLGNNYGYTF; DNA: TGTGCCAGTACCTCTACAGGGCTCGGAAATAACTATGGCTACACCTTC
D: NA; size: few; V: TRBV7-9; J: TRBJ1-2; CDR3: CASSLDSGVDGYTF; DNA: TGTGCCAGCAGCTTAGACTCCGGGGTAGATGGCTACACCTTC
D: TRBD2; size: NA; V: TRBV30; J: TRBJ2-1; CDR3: CAWSRLAGNEQFF; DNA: TGTGCCTGGAGCCGACTAGCGGGAAATGAGCAGTTCTTC
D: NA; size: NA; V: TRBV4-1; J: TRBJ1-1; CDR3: CASSHRMTPSGDTEAFF; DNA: TGCGCCAGCAGCCACCGAATGACCCCGTCCGGGGACACTGAAGCTTTCTTT
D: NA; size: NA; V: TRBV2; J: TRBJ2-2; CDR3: CASSEARDGELFF; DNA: TGTGCCAGCAGTGAAGCCAGGGACGGGGAGCTGTTTTTT
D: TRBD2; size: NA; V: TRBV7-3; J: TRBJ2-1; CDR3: CASSLNPGLAGDYNEQFF; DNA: TGTGCCAGCAGCTTAAATCCGGGACTAGCGGGAGATTACAATGAGCAGTTCTTC
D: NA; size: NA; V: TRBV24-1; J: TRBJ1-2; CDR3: CATSDWGASRGYTF; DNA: TGTGCCACCAGTGATTGGGGCGCATCGAGAGGCTACACCTTC
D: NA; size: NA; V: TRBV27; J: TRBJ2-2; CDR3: CASSLSTRETLTGELFF; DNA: TGTGCCAGCAGTTTATCCACCCGGGAAACTCTCACCGGGGAGCTGTTTTTT
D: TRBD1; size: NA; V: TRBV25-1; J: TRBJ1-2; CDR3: CASSEESTGRRGYTF; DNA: TGTGCCAGCAGTGAAGAATCGACAGGGAGACGTGGCTACACCTTC
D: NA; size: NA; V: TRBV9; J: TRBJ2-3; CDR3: CASSPRLENTQYF; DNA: TGTGCCAGCAGCCCAAGACTAGAGAATACGCAGTATTTT
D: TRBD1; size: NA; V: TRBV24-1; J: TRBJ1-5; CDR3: CATSDSGQGLGPQHF; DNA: TGTGCCACCAGTGATTCCGGACAGGGCTTAGGGCCCCAGCATTTT
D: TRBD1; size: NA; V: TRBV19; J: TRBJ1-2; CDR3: CASSIGEQGPYGYTF; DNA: TGTGCCAGTAGTATAGGTGAACAGGGGCCCTATGGCTACACCTTC
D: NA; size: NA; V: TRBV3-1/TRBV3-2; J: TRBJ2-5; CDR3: CASSHPGLTVQETQYF; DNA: TGTGCCAGCAGCCACCCGGGACTTACGGTCCAAGAGACCCAGTACTTC
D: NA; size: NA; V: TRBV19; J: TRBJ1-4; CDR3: CASSIQGRRTNEKLFF; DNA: TGTGCCAGTAGTATACAGGGGCGGCGAACTAATGAAAAACTGTTTTTT
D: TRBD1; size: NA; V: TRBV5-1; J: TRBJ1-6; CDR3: CASSLTTGENNSPLHF; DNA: TGCGCCAGCAGCCTAACGACAGGGGAGAATAATTCACCCCTCCACTTT
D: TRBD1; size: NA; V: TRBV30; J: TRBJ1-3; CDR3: CAREQGAGTIYF; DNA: TGTGCCCGAGAGCAGGGGGCGGGCACCATATATTTT
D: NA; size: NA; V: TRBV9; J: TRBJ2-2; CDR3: CASRPNTGELFF; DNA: TGTGCCAGCAGACCGAACACCGGGGAGCTGTTTTTT
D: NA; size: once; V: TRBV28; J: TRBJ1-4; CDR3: CASSANRVNPKKLFF; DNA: TGTGCCAGCAGCGCCAACAGGGTCAATCCTAAAAAACTGTTTTTT
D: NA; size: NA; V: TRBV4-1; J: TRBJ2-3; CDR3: CASGTGGGNTQYF; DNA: TGCGCCAGTGGGACCGGAGGCGGGAATACGCAGTATTTT
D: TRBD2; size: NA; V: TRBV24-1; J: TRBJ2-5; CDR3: CATSDPGTSGRQETQYF; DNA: TGTGCCACCAGTGATCCGGGGACTAGCGGGAGGCAAGAGACCCAGTACTTC
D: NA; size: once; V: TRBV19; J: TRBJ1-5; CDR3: CASSSSQPQHF; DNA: TGTGCCAGTAGTTCAAGTCAGCCCCAGCATTTT
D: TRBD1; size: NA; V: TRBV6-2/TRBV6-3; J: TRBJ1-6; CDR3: CASSYSWTGRNSPLHF; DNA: TGTGCCAGCAGTTACTCGTGGACAGGGAGGAATTCACCCCTCCACTTT
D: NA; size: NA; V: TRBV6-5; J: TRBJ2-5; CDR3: CASTNLGETQYF; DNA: TGTGCCAGCACCAATCTAGGGGAGACCCAGTACTTC
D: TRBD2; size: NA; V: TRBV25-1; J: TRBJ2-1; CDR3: CASSLAGGPNEQFF; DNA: TGTGCCAGCTCTTTAGCGGGCGGTCCCAATGAGCAGTTCTTC
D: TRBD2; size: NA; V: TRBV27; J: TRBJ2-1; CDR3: CASSTLASGSLNEQFF; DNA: TGTGCCAGCAGTACCCTCGCTAGCGGGAGTTTGAATGAGCAGTTCTTC
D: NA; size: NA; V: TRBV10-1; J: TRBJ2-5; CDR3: CASSETSRGQYF; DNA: TGCGCCAGCAGTGAAACTAGCAGGGGGCAGTACTTC
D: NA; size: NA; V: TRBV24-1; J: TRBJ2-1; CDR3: CATSDWQGRRNEQFF; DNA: TGTGCCACCAGTGATTGGCAAGGGCGTAGGAATGAGCAGTTCTTC
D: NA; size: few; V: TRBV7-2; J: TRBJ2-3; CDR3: CASSFDRSSTDTQYF; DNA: TGTGCCAGCAGCTTCGACAGGTCTAGCACAGATACGCAGTATTTT
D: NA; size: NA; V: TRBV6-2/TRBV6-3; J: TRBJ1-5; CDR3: CASSYSEGGQPQHF; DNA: TGTGCCAGCAGTTACTCGGAGGGAGGTCAGCCCCAGCATTTT